This passage covers 9 T cell receptor beta chains from one sample sequenced in a study of cytomegalovirus exposure and HLA in healthy donors (dated by TCRdb to 2017 to 2019). Receptor amplification or capture employed the immunoSEQ multiplex PCR assay. A mixture of 60 forward primers for TCR Vbeta segments and 13 reverse primers for TCR Jbeta segments was used in the multiplex PCR. Held by TCRdb, this immuneACCESS table contains in-frame sequences only and omits some clones. Under half of the omission traces to an unresolved V gene where checked; the cause of the rest is unknown. The sample contains around 170,000 clones, about 85% of them found a single time. Around 1.4% of the sample is held by the ten biggest clonotypes. Sequenced input: PBMCs. The receptors shown here come from a girl under 18 in good health and CMV-seropositive.

The chain combines TRBV19 with TRBJ1-5; a possible D gene is TRBD1 (6 bases). Germline assignment: CDR1 LNHDA and CDR2 SQIVND (reference sequence). The V gene lost 4 bases and the J gene lost 15 bases, with 16 bases spanning the gap. The CDR3 contains 12 residues. This CDR3 is CASSTREGVGHF. CDR3 bases: TGTGCCAGTAGTACCAGGGAGGGGGTTGGGCATTTT.

V is TRBV9 and J is TRBJ2-2; 9 bases line up with TRBD2. The ends lost 0 bases at V and 2 bases at J; junction bases unmatched: 5. The germline gives CDR1 SGDLS, CDR2 YYNGEE. The CDR3 covers 17 residues. The CDR3 region has the DNA TGTGCCAGCAGCGTAGGCGGACTAGCGAGTAACACCGGGGAGCTGTTTTTT. Amino acid sequence: CASSVGGLASNTGELFF.

This rearrangement joins TRBV7-6 to TRBJ2-7; D perhaps matches TRBD2 (5 bases). CDR1 is SGHVS and CDR2 is FNYEAQ in the germline V gene. V was pared by 4 bases and J by 7 bases, with 11 bases between. CDR3 length: 12 amino acids. This CDR3 reads CASSYPPGEQYF. The CDR3 DNA reads TGTGCCAGCAGCTACCCCCCGGGGGAGCAGTACTTC.

This clone has a handful of counts. This chain links TRBV4-1 with TRBJ2-5, with 7 bases lining up with TRBD2. V dropped 3 bases and J dropped 11; count of bases not matched to a gene: 15. Germline V gives CDR1 MGHRA, CDR2 YSYEKL. The CDR3 runs to 15 residues. As DNA, the CDR3 is TGCGCCAGCAGCCACCCAGGGACGGGACGGGGGGAGCAGTACTTC. Translated, it gives CASSHPGTGRGEQYF.

The CDR3 nucleotides are TGCAGCGTTGGGCGCCGACTAGTCTCCTACAATGAGCAGTTCTTC. This gives the protein CSVGRRLVSYNEQFF. The rearrangement uses TRBV29-1 and TRBJ2-1, with D possibly matching TRBD2 (6 bases). Germline V lookup: CDR1 SQVTM, CDR2 ANQGSEA. This CDR3 contains 15 residues. Trimming stripped 4 bases from V and 0 bases from J, with 13 bases between.

This clone was recorded once. The chain is built from TRBV27 and TRBJ1-5, with D unresolved. V lost 4 bases and J lost 9, with 10 bases in between. This CDR3 has 12 residues. Germline loops: CDR1 MNHEY, CDR2 SMNVEV (reference sequence). CDR3 nucleotides: TGTGCCAGCAGTTCCACTCCGGGGCCCCAGCATTTT. It encodes CASSSTPGPQHF.

The chain links TRBV5-1 to TRBJ1-3, with 11 nucleotides matching TRBD1. The CDR3 runs 15 residues. Trimming at V came to 3 bases and at J to 5 bases, leaving 4 bases not matched to a gene. CDR1 and CDR2 (germline): SGHRS, YFSETQ. CDR3 DNA: TGCGCCAGCAGCTCTGGACAGGGGGCCAGAAACACCATATATTTT. Translated: CASSSGQGARNTIYF.

Here the CDR3 reads CASSLLPRGAGRREKLFF. As DNA, the CDR3 is TGTGCCAGCAGCTTATTACCGCGTGGGGCAGGCCGGCGAGAAAAACTGTTTTTT. The V and J genes are TRBV11-3 and TRBJ1-4, with D perhaps matching TRBD1 (5 bases). The V end lost 2 bases, the J end lost 8 bases, and 24 bases lay between the germline ends. Germline loops: CDR1 SGHNT, CDR2 YENEEA. The CDR3 covers 18 residues.

This clone was observed a few times. The chain joins TRBV7-9 to TRBJ2-3; 10 nucleotides align to TRBD2. CDR3 length equals 17 residues. Germline V gene sequence: CDR1 SEHNR, CDR2 FQNEAQ (reference sequence). J lost 4 bases, V lost 4 bases, and 11 bases had no gene match. CDR3 sequence: CASSSPGTSGISDTQYF. CDR3 nucleotide sequence: TGTGCCAGCAGCTCCCCCGGAACTAGCGGGATCTCAGATACGCAGTATTTT.